This TCR beta chain was obtained from a study of blood T cell repertoires in COVID-19. CDR3 length: 16 residues. Germline CDR1 is SGHRS and CDR2 is YFSETQ. Germline trimming cut 3 bases from V and 0 bases from J; bases unmatched to any gene: 5. TCRdb's table, derived via immunoSEQ multiplex PCR, lists solely in-frame clones and lacks some. The data show about 240,000 clones, about 91% seen once. Sequencing was carried out using PBMCs or T cells enriched from blood (not recorded which). This clonotype originated in a woman aged 25 to 39 with acute COVID-19. J is TRBJ1-1 and V is TRBV5-1; 10 bases match TRBD1. DNA of the CDR3: TGCGCCAGCAGCTCGGGACAGGGGATTTTGAACACTGAAGCTTTCTTT. The encoded protein is CASSSGQGILNTEAFF.